This is a list of T cell receptor beta chains from one sample in a study of CD8 T cells in Susac syndrome. MiXCR, run by TCRdb on the immunoSEQ multiplex PCR reads, gives a single entry per CDR3 protein. The sample contains about 200,000 distinct CDR3 sequences, about 91% of which appear only once. The sequencing sample was made of CD4+ T cells from PBMCs. The receptors shown here come from a human donor with Susac syndrome. The CDR3 runs from the conserved cysteine through the conserved F or W. A D gene is named only where the DNA matches it firmly. For some rows the clone size is stated as once, few or many, or as a class when expanded; others skip it.

d_gene: TRBD2; abundance: .; v_gene: TRBV5-4; j_gene: TRBJ2-3; CDR3nt: TGTGCCAGCAGCTCAGGAACTAGCGGGGGGGGAGATACGCAGTATTTT; CDR3aa: CASSSGTSGGGDTQYF
d_gene: .; abundance: once; v_gene: TRBV27; j_gene: TRBJ1-5; CDR3nt: TGTGCCAGCAGCACCACCGGGATGAGGCAGCGGTATCAGCCCCAGCATTTT; CDR3aa: CASSTTGMRQRYQPQHF
d_gene: .; abundance: .; v_gene: TRBV6-5; j_gene: TRBJ1-1; CDR3nt: TGTGCCAGCAGTTACTCGAGGTGGAACACTGAAGCTTTCTTT; CDR3aa: CASSYSRWNTEAFF
d_gene: .; abundance: .; v_gene: TRBV5-1; j_gene: TRBJ2-2; CDR3nt: TGCGCCAGCAGCTACAGGAAGCCGAACACCGGGGAGCTGTTTTTT; CDR3aa: CASSYRKPNTGELFF
d_gene: .; abundance: .; v_gene: TRBV29-1; j_gene: TRBJ1-4; CDR3nt: TGCAGCGTTGTCCTTACAGATGCAACTAATGAAAAACTGTTTTTT; CDR3aa: CSVVLTDATNEKLFF
d_gene: TRBD1; abundance: .; v_gene: TRBV24-1; j_gene: TRBJ2-2; CDR3nt: TGTGCCACCAGTCCAGGCGGAGGACAGGGGAACACCGGGGAGCTGTTTTTT; CDR3aa: CATSPGGGQGNTGELFF
d_gene: TRBD1; abundance: .; v_gene: TRBV5-4; j_gene: TRBJ2-7; CDR3nt: TGTGCCAGCAGCACGGACAGGGTCACGTACGAGCAGTACTTC; CDR3aa: CASSTDRVTYEQYF
d_gene: .; abundance: .; v_gene: TRBV7-9; j_gene: TRBJ1-6; CDR3nt: TGTGCCAGCAGCTTAGACATAGATTCACCCCTCCACTTT; CDR3aa: CASSLDIDSPLHF
d_gene: .; abundance: .; v_gene: TRBV18; j_gene: TRBJ2-1; CDR3nt: TGTGCCAGCTCACGACTAGACCACACCTACAATGAGCAGTTCTTC; CDR3aa: CASSRLDHTYNEQFF
d_gene: .; abundance: .; v_gene: TRBV20-1; j_gene: TRBJ2-3; CDR3nt: TGCAGTGCTAGGACCCCTAGCACAGATACGCAGTATTTT; CDR3aa: CSARTPSTDTQYF
d_gene: .; abundance: .; v_gene: TRBV2; j_gene: TRBJ2-7; CDR3nt: TGTGCCAGCAAACGGTTACCGATGGGCTACGAGCAGTACTTC; CDR3aa: CASKRLPMGYEQYF
d_gene: .; abundance: .; v_gene: TRBV6-1; j_gene: TRBJ1-5; CDR3nt: TGTGCCAGCAGTGAAACGGAAGGTCAGCCCCAGCATTTT; CDR3aa: CASSETEGQPQHF
d_gene: .; abundance: .; v_gene: TRBV4-1; j_gene: TRBJ2-3; CDR3nt: TGCGCCAGCAGTCATATGCCCCGGGACAAATATACGCAGTATTTT; CDR3aa: CASSHMPRDKYTQYF
d_gene: TRBD1; abundance: .; v_gene: TRBV9; j_gene: TRBJ1-5; CDR3nt: TGTGCCAGCAGCGCACGAGGGGACAGCCCACCGGAACCCCAGCATTTT; CDR3aa: CASSARGDSPPEPQHF
d_gene: TRBD1; abundance: .; v_gene: TRBV7-9; j_gene: TRBJ2-1; CDR3nt: TGTGCCAGCAGATCCGGGACAGGATATTACAATGAGCAGTTCTTC; CDR3aa: CASRSGTGYYNEQFF
d_gene: TRBD1; abundance: .; v_gene: TRBV5-1; j_gene: TRBJ1-1; CDR3nt: TGCGCCAGCCTAAGACCCGGGACAGGGGACACTGAAGCTTTCTTT; CDR3aa: CASLRPGTGDTEAFF
d_gene: .; abundance: .; v_gene: TRBV5-1; j_gene: TRBJ2-3; CDR3nt: TGCGCCAGCAGGGTACAGGAGCTTCGCACAGATACGCAGTATTTT; CDR3aa: CASRVQELRTDTQYF
d_gene: .; abundance: .; v_gene: TRBV29-1; j_gene: TRBJ2-4; CDR3nt: TGCAGCGCCACGGGACGGCTAGCCAAAAACATTCAGTACTTC; CDR3aa: CSATGRLAKNIQYF
d_gene: TRBD1; abundance: .; v_gene: TRBV2; j_gene: TRBJ2-7; CDR3nt: TGTGCCAGCAGTCGACAGGGCTACGAGCAGTACTTC; CDR3aa: CASSRQGYEQYF
d_gene: .; abundance: .; v_gene: TRBV6-1; j_gene: TRBJ2-7; CDR3nt: TGTGCCAGCACTCCAGGGTTTCCCTACGAGCAGTACTTC; CDR3aa: CASTPGFPYEQYF
d_gene: TRBD1; abundance: .; v_gene: TRBV30; j_gene: TRBJ1-1; CDR3nt: TGTGCCTGGATCATTGGGGACAGGAACACTGAAGCTTTCTTT; CDR3aa: CAWIIGDRNTEAFF
d_gene: .; abundance: few; v_gene: TRBV14; j_gene: TRBJ2-7; CDR3nt: TGTGCCAGCAGCCAAGACTTCGGCGAGCAGTACTTC; CDR3aa: CASSQDFGEQYF
d_gene: .; abundance: once; v_gene: TRBV11-2; j_gene: TRBJ1-6; CDR3nt: TGTGCCAGCAGCTTAGTGTGGGATTCACCCCTCCACTTT; CDR3aa: CASSLVWDSPLHF
d_gene: .; abundance: .; v_gene: TRBV30; j_gene: TRBJ2-7; CDR3nt: TGTGCCTGCCCCCCTGCCGGACAGAGCTCCTACGAGCAGTACTTC; CDR3aa: CACPPAGQSSYEQYF
d_gene: TRBD1; abundance: .; v_gene: TRBV20-1; j_gene: TRBJ1-2; CDR3nt: TGCAGTGCTACCGGACAGGAATATGGCTACACCTTC; CDR3aa: CSATGQEYGYTF
d_gene: .; abundance: .; v_gene: TRBV7-6; j_gene: TRBJ1-2; CDR3nt: TGTGCCAGCAGCGCCCAACAGGGTGGAGTCTATGGCTACACCTTC; CDR3aa: CASSAQQGGVYGYTF
d_gene: TRBD1; abundance: .; v_gene: TRBV7-3; j_gene: TRBJ2-5; CDR3nt: TGTGCCAGCAGCTTACAACAGGGGATTGGAGAGACCCAGTACTTC; CDR3aa: CASSLQQGIGETQYF
d_gene: .; abundance: .; v_gene: TRBV28; j_gene: TRBJ2-7; CDR3nt: TGTGCCAGCAGATCCCTCCCCTACGAGCAGTACTTC; CDR3aa: CASRSLPYEQYF
d_gene: .; abundance: once; v_gene: TRBV20-1; j_gene: TRBJ2-7; CDR3nt: TGCAGTGCTAGCGTAAGATCCAGACTCTACGAGCAGTACTTC; CDR3aa: CSASVRSRLYEQYF
d_gene: .; abundance: .; v_gene: TRBV28; j_gene: TRBJ1-1; CDR3nt: TGTGCCAGCACCTCCCGGGACCAAGCTTTCTTT; CDR3aa: CASTSRDQAFF
d_gene: TRBD1; abundance: .; v_gene: TRBV7-6; j_gene: TRBJ1-4; CDR3nt: TGTGCCAGCAGCTCATACGACAGGGAGGTTGAAAAACTGTTTTTT; CDR3aa: CASSSYDREVEKLFF
d_gene: TRBD1; abundance: .; v_gene: TRBV5-6; j_gene: TRBJ1-5; CDR3nt: TGTGCCAGCAGCCCCTGGGACAGTAATCAGCCCCAGCATTTT; CDR3aa: CASSPWDSNQPQHF
d_gene: .; abundance: .; v_gene: TRBV7-9; j_gene: TRBJ1-2; CDR3nt: TGTGCCAGCAGCTTAGAGACAGCCTATGGCTACACCTTC; CDR3aa: CASSLETAYGYTF
d_gene: TRBD1; abundance: .; v_gene: TRBV4-1; j_gene: TRBJ1-6; CDR3nt: TGCGCCAGCAGCCATCCGGGGGCCAGGGGGTATAATTCACCCCTCCACTTT; CDR3aa: CASSHPGARGYNSPLHF
d_gene: .; abundance: .; v_gene: TRBV6-2/TRBV6-3; j_gene: TRBJ2-7; CDR3nt: TGTGCCAGCAGTTACGCGGGGAACTCCTACGAGCAGTACTTC; CDR3aa: CASSYAGNSYEQYF
d_gene: .; abundance: few; v_gene: TRBV6-5; j_gene: TRBJ1-4; CDR3nt: TGTGCCAGCAGTTACAGGGGGAACGGTGAAAAACTGTTTTTT; CDR3aa: CASSYRGNGEKLFF
d_gene: TRBD2; abundance: .; v_gene: TRBV12-3/TRBV12-4; j_gene: TRBJ2-3; CDR3nt: TGTGCCAGCAATCGACGAAGCGGGGGAAGCACAGATACGCAGTATTTT; CDR3aa: CASNRRSGGSTDTQYF
d_gene: .; abundance: .; v_gene: TRBV27; j_gene: TRBJ2-6; CDR3nt: TGTGCCAGCAGTCTATACAACCCGACAGGGAGGCGGGGGGGGGCCAACGTCCTGACTTTC; CDR3aa: CASSLYNPTGRRGGANVLTF
d_gene: .; abundance: .; v_gene: TRBV9; j_gene: TRBJ1-2; CDR3nt: TGTGCCAGCAGCCCCGGACAGAACCATGGCTACACCTTC; CDR3aa: CASSPGQNHGYTF
d_gene: TRBD2; abundance: .; v_gene: TRBV7-9; j_gene: TRBJ2-5; CDR3nt: TGTGCCAGCAGCTTAGTTCTAGCGGGAGTAGCGCGCTGGGAGACCCAGTACTTC; CDR3aa: CASSLVLAGVARWETQYF
d_gene: TRBD2; abundance: .; v_gene: TRBV10-3; j_gene: TRBJ2-1; CDR3nt: TGTGCCATCAGTGAAAGGCTAGCGGGGGGTTACAATGAGCAGTTCTTC; CDR3aa: CAISERLAGGYNEQFF
d_gene: TRBD1; abundance: .; v_gene: TRBV6-5; j_gene: TRBJ2-7; CDR3nt: TGTGCCAGCAGTTTCCGATCCGGGACAGGGATCAACGAGCAGTACTTC; CDR3aa: CASSFRSGTGINEQYF
d_gene: TRBD1; abundance: .; v_gene: TRBV9; j_gene: TRBJ1-1; CDR3nt: TGTGCCAGCAGCCCCAGGGGGGGCGAAAACACTGAAGCTTTCTTT; CDR3aa: CASSPRGGENTEAFF
d_gene: .; abundance: .; v_gene: TRBV6-5; j_gene: TRBJ2-7; CDR3nt: TGTGCCAGCAGGCAGTTCGAAACAATCTCCTACGAGCAGTACTTC; CDR3aa: CASRQFETISYEQYF
d_gene: .; abundance: .; v_gene: TRBV3-1; j_gene: TRBJ2-7; CDR3nt: TGTGCCAGCAGCCAACGGGGGTCCTACGAGCAGTACTTC; CDR3aa: CASSQRGSYEQYF
d_gene: .; abundance: .; v_gene: TRBV9; j_gene: TRBJ1-3; CDR3nt: TGTGCCAGCAGCGTCGAGGGTTCTGGAAACACCATATATTTT; CDR3aa: CASSVEGSGNTIYF
d_gene: TRBD1; abundance: .; v_gene: TRBV24-1; j_gene: TRBJ2-1; CDR3nt: TGTGCCACCAGTGATTTAGGGACAGGGGGGGTCAATGAGCAGTTCTTC; CDR3aa: CATSDLGTGGVNEQFF